The rows below give T cell receptor beta chains drawn from one sample of a study of blood T cell repertoires in COVID-19. The repertoire was sequenced with immunoSEQ multiplex PCR; TCRdb's copy has only in-frame clones and lacks some. The profile shows roughly 260,000 clones, about 88% of them singletons. The sequenced material came from peripheral blood. The source is a man in his fifties or sixties who had recovered from COVID-19. CDR3s include the opening cysteine and the closing phenylalanine or tryptophan. The D gene is left open where the match is weak. Clone size is given for some rows only: seen once, a few or many times, or a class if the clone is expanded.

-	TRBV7-9	TRBJ1-1	-	CASSTRGVNTEAFF	TGTGCCAGCAGCACCAGGGGTGTGAACACTGAAGCTTTCTTT
TRBD1	TRBV2	TRBJ2-5	-	CASLRTGGERRQTQYF	TGTGCCAGCCTGCGGACAGGGGGGGAACGCAGACAGACCCAGTACTTC
-	TRBV5-1	TRBJ2-5	-	CASSNSGAYQETQYF	TGCGCCAGCAGCAATAGCGGAGCGTACCAAGAGACCCAGTACTTC
-	TRBV4-1	TRBJ2-7	-	CASSQDRSPGGEQYF	TGCGCCAGCAGCCAAGATCGGAGCCCCGGGGGCGAGCAGTACTTC
TRBD1	TRBV10-3	TRBJ1-5	-	CAISTDRGNAANQPQHF	TGTGCCATCAGTACCGACAGGGGGAATGCGGCCAATCAGCCCCAGCATTTT
-	TRBV7-9	TRBJ1-4	-	CASIAGPDEKLFF	TGTGCCAGCATAGCGGGCCCTGATGAAAAACTGTTTTTT
TRBD1	TRBV6-5	TRBJ1-2	-	CASSYMGQGIGGYTF	TGTGCCAGCAGTTACATGGGACAGGGTATCGGTGGCTACACCTTC
-	TRBV20-1	TRBJ1-3	-	CSASLASPSSGNTIYF	TGCAGTGCTAGTCTAGCTTCCCCATCTTCTGGAAACACCATATATTTT
-	TRBV6-6	TRBJ2-5	-	CASTGGARETQYF	TGTGCCAGCACTGGGGGGGCACGAGAGACCCAGTACTTC
TRBD1	TRBV5-8	TRBJ2-7	-	CASSLWTGGGHEQYF	TGTGCCAGCAGCTTGTGGACAGGGGGGGGCCACGAGCAGTACTTC
TRBD1	TRBV15	TRBJ1-2	-	CATSLAGGQGAGNYGYTF	TGTGCCACCAGCCTAGCCGGGGGACAGGGGGCGGGAAACTATGGCTACACCTTC
-	TRBV14	TRBJ1-2	-	CASSTANYGYTF	TGTGCCAGCAGTACAGCTAACTATGGCTACACCTTC
-	TRBV7-8	TRBJ2-4	-	CASSLGLGPTKNIQYF	TGTGCCAGCAGCTTAGGTTTGGGGCCGACCAAAAACATTCAGTACTTC
-	TRBV9	TRBJ1-2	-	CASSVVGAHGYTF	TGTGCCAGCAGCGTAGTGGGGGCCCACGGCTACACCTTC
-	TRBV14	TRBJ2-1	-	CASSQDRAKASGEQFF	TGTGCCAGCAGCCAAGATCGCGCTAAAGCAAGCGGTGAGCAGTTCTTC
-	TRBV5-1	TRBJ2-6	-	CASSFQGGSGANVLTF	TGCGCCAGCAGCTTTCAGGGGGGCTCTGGGGCCAACGTCCTGACTTTC
-	TRBV6-5	TRBJ1-3	-	CASSYSTQAVGNTIYF	TGTGCCAGCAGTTACTCGACACAGGCTGTCGGAAACACCATATATTTT
TRBD2	TRBV30	TRBJ2-7	-	CAWSVGVGGTYEQYF	TGTGCCTGGAGTGTCGGAGTGGGGGGGACCTACGAGCAGTACTTC
TRBD2	TRBV6-5	TRBJ2-7	-	CASAKGSGGDREQYF	TGTGCCAGCGCAAAAGGCAGCGGGGGGGACCGCGAGCAGTACTTC
TRBD2	TRBV13	TRBJ2-1	-	CASSTGLAGVSNEQFF	TGTGCCAGCAGCACAGGACTAGCGGGGGTTTCCAATGAGCAGTTCTTC
-	TRBV2	TRBJ1-4	-	CASSGRGGLGEKLFF	TGTGCCAGCAGTGGGAGGGGAGGGTTGGGCGAAAAACTGTTTTTT
-	TRBV14	TRBJ1-3	-	CASSDINPVRNTIYF	TGTGCCAGCAGCGACATCAACCCAGTTAGAAACACCATATATTTT
-	TRBV7-2	TRBJ1-1	once	CASSIHRGFNTEAFF	TGTGCCAGCAGCATCCATAGAGGGTTCAACACTGAAGCTTTCTTT
TRBD1	TRBV27	TRBJ1-5	-	CASSSGTGAQRPQHF	TGTGCCAGCAGTTCAGGGACAGGGGCTCAGAGGCCCCAGCATTTT
TRBD1	TRBV5-4	TRBJ1-6	-	CASSLAQGVGSPLHF	TGTGCCAGCAGCTTGGCACAGGGGGTTGGTTCACCCCTCCACTTT
-	TRBV27	TRBJ1-2	-	CASSLRGGGYTF	TGTGCCAGCAGTTTACGGGGAGGAGGCTACACCTTC
TRBD2	TRBV3-1/TRBV3-2	TRBJ2-3	-	CASSLLRGNTDTQYF	TGTGCCAGCAGCCTCCTGCGGGGGAACACAGATACGCAGTATTTT
TRBD2	TRBV5-3	TRBJ2-3	once	CARSRGLAGGEDTQYF	TGTGCCAGAAGCCGTGGACTAGCGGGGGGCGAAGATACGCAGTATTTT
TRBD2	TRBV6-5	TRBJ2-7	-	CASTPGTSVTEQYF	TGTGCCAGCACCCCCGGGACTAGCGTAACCGAGCAGTACTTC
TRBD1	TRBV3-1/TRBV3-2	TRBJ1-1	-	CASSPPFRGVEGTEAFF	TGTGCCAGCAGCCCCCCGTTCAGGGGGGTTGAAGGCACTGAAGCTTTCTTT
-	TRBV6-1	TRBJ2-7	-	CASSEVAYEQYF	TGTGCCAGCAGTGAAGTAGCCTACGAGCAGTACTTC
-	TRBV2	TRBJ1-3	once	CASSDDGYTGNTIYF	TGTGCCAGCAGTGACGACGGGTACACTGGAAACACCATATATTTT
-	TRBV6-6	TRBJ2-3	-	CASSYPVHRVGDTQYF	TGTGCCAGCAGTTACCCCGTCCACAGGGTTGGAGATACGCAGTATTTT
TRBD1	TRBV6-5	TRBJ1-2	-	CASSTGGGYTF	TGTGCCAGCAGTACAGGGGGCGGCTACACCTTC
TRBD1	TRBV5-4	TRBJ1-2	-	CASSLVTGVKYGYTF	TGTGCCAGCAGCTTGGTTACAGGGGTCAAGTATGGCTACACCTTC
-	TRBV9	TRBJ1-2	-	CASSAPQGTRGYTF	TGTGCCAGCAGCGCCCCACAGGGAACGCGTGGCTACACCTTC
TRBD2	TRBV19	TRBJ2-7	-	CASSITWEGPRTYEQYF	TGTGCCAGTAGTATAACTTGGGAGGGACCGCGAACCTACGAGCAGTACTTC